What follows are 7 T cell receptor beta chains derived from one specimen sequenced in a study of cytomegalovirus exposure and HLA in healthy donors. The repertoire was sequenced with immunoSEQ multiplex PCR; TCRdb's copy has only in-frame clones and lacks some. The data show 150,000 to 160,000 clones, about 88% seen once. Source material: PBMCs. The receptors here all came from a man aged 18 to 29 in good health and CMV-seropositive.

This clone was picked up one time. The chain combines TRBV6-5 with TRBJ2-1, with D possibly TRBD1 on 6 matching bases. V shed 4 bases and J shed 1 base, with 11 bases lying between them. Germline V gives CDR1 MNHEY, CDR2 SVGAGI. The CDR3 extends over 15 amino acids. The CDR3 here is CASSSTGKSYNEQFF. The CDR3 DNA is TGTGCCAGCAGTTCTACAGGGAAATCCTACAATGAGCAGTTCTTC.

This clone has just one count. The V gene is TRBV6-1, the J gene TRBJ2-7, with D perhaps TRBD1 (5 bases). With 6 bases removed from V and 0 bases from J, the gap between germline ends came to 12 bases. This CDR3 contains 14 residues. CDR1 and CDR2 (germline): MNHNS, SASEGT. CDR3 sequence (DNA): TGTGCCAGCAGAAATTACAGGAGCTCCTACGAGCAGTACTTC. Its protein product is CASRNYRSSYEQYF.

J is TRBJ2-5 and V is TRBV7-2; 7 bases are shared with TRBD1. Germline trimming cut 5 bases from V and 5 bases from J; bases unmatched to any gene: 8. The CDR3 totals 14 residues. Germline V gene sequence: CDR1 SGHTA, CDR2 FQGNSA. The CDR3 region is CASSTNRGRETQYF. CDR3 bases: TGTGCCAGCAGCACGAACAGGGGACGGGAGACCCAGTACTTC.

This chain joins TRBV19 and TRBJ2-7; TRBD2 is a possible D gene (6 bases). V was trimmed by 5 bases and J by 0 bases, leaving 14 bases between them. The CDR3 consists of 15 residues. Germline V gene lookup returns CDR1 LNHDA and CDR2 SQIVND (reference sequence). CDR3 sequence: CASSFRDGSSYEQYF. The CDR3 bases are TGTGCCAGTAGTTTCCGGGACGGGAGCTCCTACGAGCAGTACTTC.

The chain carries TRBV11-2 and TRBJ2-7; 10 nucleotides agree with TRBD1. This CDR3 contains 14 residues. Germline V gives CDR1 SGHAT, CDR2 FQNNGV. After removal of 4 bases from V and 2 bases from J, the junction contained 2 bases not matched to a gene. CDR3 region: CASSSGQGAYEQYF. CDR3 nucleotide sequence: TGTGCCAGCAGCTCCGGACAGGGGGCCTACGAGCAGTACTTC.

J is TRBJ1-1 and V is TRBV5-1, with no clear D. The CDR3 sequence is 13 residues long. The germline V gene has CDR1 SGHRS and CDR2 YFSETQ. V gave up 4 bases and J gave up 1 base, with 8 bases separating them. The chain's CDR3 is CASSRSQNTEAFF. The CDR3 DNA reads as TGCGCCAGCAGCCGTTCACAGAACACTGAAGCTTTCTTT.

The chain recombines TRBV13 with TRBJ2-3, with D unclear. CDR1 and CDR2 from the germline V gene are PRHDT and FYEKMQ (reference sequence). Trimming removed 3 bases at V and 6 bases at J, with 4 bases between. CDR3 size: 11 residues. The CDR3 here is CASSFSDTQYF. The CDR3 DNA is TGTGCCAGCAGCTTCTCCGATACGCAGTATTTT.